This TCR beta chain was sequenced during a study of CD8+ T cells in alopecia areata. The J segment lost 11 bases and the V segment lost 2 bases, leaving 10 bases of the junction unmatched. This CDR3 region has 13 residues. Looked up from germline, CDR1 is SGDLS and CDR2 is YYNGEE. The treatment denotes: oral pan-JAK inhibitor, 5-10 mg twice daily. Isolated RNA was reverse transcribed into cDNA used as the sequencing template. Generated by immunoSEQ multiplex PCR, the TCRdb table keeps only in-frame clones and is missing some. Of some 190,000 clones listed, about 65% were seen once; the top ten hold about 1.3%. This clone came up a few times.

The source of this sequence is a human donor with alopecia areata. This chain connects TRBV9 to TRBJ2-7; 7 positions agree with TRBD1. The sequences come from CD4+ T cells sorted from blood, collected between weeks 49 and 50, from a patient treated with tofacitinib. DNA of the CDR3: TGTGCCAGCAGCGTCGGGACAGCCCTACGAGAGTACTTC. Translation: CASSVGTALREYF. The complete variable domain, with remaining parts taken from reference TRBV9 and TRBJ2-7, reads DSGVTQTPKHLITATGQRVTLRCSPRSGDLSVYWYQQSLDQGLQFLIQYYNGEERAKGNILERFSAQQFPDLHSELNLSSLELGDSALYFCASSVGTALREYFGPGTRLTVT.